Each of the 3 T cell receptor beta chains below was sequenced from the same sample in a study of shared clonotypes between healthy human individuals. Method: immunoSEQ multiplex PCR; TCRdb's copy keeps in-frame clones and lacks some. Of 600,000 to 750,000 clones listed, just under 75% are singletons. The sample taken for sequencing was memory CD4+ T cells sorted from blood. Subset indicated: CD45RA-negative fraction. Source of these receptors: a woman in her 30s in good health.

This rearrangement joins TRBV5-5 to TRBJ2-7; 8 positions agree with TRBD2. Unmatched junction bases numbered 7, after V lost 0 bases and J lost 2 bases. CDR1 is SGHKS and CDR2 is YYEKEE in the germline V gene (reference sequence). The CDR3 loop spans 16 amino acids. Here the CDR3 reads CASSLGASGPAYEQYF. CDR3 in DNA: TGTGCCAGCAGCTTGGGCGCTAGCGGGCCTGCCTACGAGCAGTACTTC. The full variable domain, with the rest looked up from reference TRBV5-5 and TRBJ2-7, is DAGVTQSPTHLIKTRGQQVTLRCSPISGHKSVSWYQQVLGQGPQFIFQYYEKEERGRGNFPDRFSARQFPNYSSELNVNALLLGDSALYLCASSLGASGPAYEQYFGPGTRLTVT.

V is TRBV6-5 and J is TRBJ1-2; 8 bases are a match to TRBD1. Germline values: CDR1 MNHEY, CDR2 SVGAGI. Trimming took 2 bases from V and 8 from J; bases not matched to a gene: 10. CDR3 length: 15 amino acids. As DNA, the CDR3 is TGTGCCAGCAGTTACCAACTACAGGGGGTGTTAGGCTACACCTTC. Translation: CASSYQLQGVLGYTF.

As for this clone: The same CDR3 is also encoded by other DNA sequences in this sample. The rearrangement uses TRBV12-5 and TRBJ2-1; D perhaps matches TRBD2 (5 bases). The V gene's germline CDR1 is LGHNT and CDR2 FRNRAP. The CDR3 totals 14 residues. Trimming took 1 base from V and 7 from J, leaving 11 bases between them. In nucleotides, the CDR3 is TGTGCTAGTGGTTTGGGGCACGGGGATAATGAGCAGTTCTTC. It specifies CASGLGHGDNEQFF.